Shown below are 15 T cell receptor beta chains from a single sample sequenced in a study of T-cell reconstitution after alpha-beta-depleted transplantation in children. Construction of the TCRbeta library involved unique molecular identifiers. TCRdb used MiXCR to reprocess the PCR reads, holding one entry per CDR3 protein. Of about 480,000 distinct CDR3 sequences listed, around 13% are singletons. Sequenced here: PBMCs from the stem cell graft donor, sampled from the stem cell graft. The receptors originated from a human donor who donated a stem cell graft to a child with combined immunodeficiency.

This clonotype showed up many times. The chain recombines TRBV7-2 with TRBJ2-1; D is undetermined. CDR1 is SGHTA, CDR2 FQGNSA, per germline. The CDR3 consists of 15 residues. The V gene lost 1 base and the J gene lost 3 bases, with 10 bases spanning the gap. CDR3 region: CASSLGGSLYNEQFF. The CDR3 DNA reads as TGTGCCAGCAGCTTAGGGGGATCACTCTACAATGAGCAGTTCTTC.

This chain joins TRBV5-6 and TRBJ2-3; D possibly matches TRBD1 or TRBD2 (5 bases each). Between the trimmed V and J ends, which lost 2 bases and 1 base, there was a span of 14 bases. Germline loops: CDR1 SGHDT, CDR2 YYEEEE. The CDR3 consists of 16 residues. Written as DNA, the CDR3 is TGTGCCAGCAGCTTACGTGAGGGGACGCGCACAGATACGCAGTATTTT. Translation: CASSLREGTRTDTQYF.

The J gene is TRBJ2-7, the V gene TRBV7-7, with D maybe TRBD1 (5 bases). This CDR3 is built from 11 residues. CDR1 and CDR2 (germline): SSHAT, FNYEAQ (reference sequence). The CDR3, as DNA: TGTGCTTGTTCAGGGATCTACGAGCAGTACTTC. This codes for CACSGIYEQYF.

CDR3 residues: CASSFVGDQPQHF. The CDR3 coding sequence is TGTGCCAGCAGCTTCGTAGGGGATCAGCCCCAGCATTTT. This chain links TRBV7-2 with TRBJ1-5, with a weak D call TRBD1 (5 bases). This CDR3 spans 13 amino acids. CDR1 and CDR2 (germline): SGHTA, FQGNSA. Trimming removed 3 bases from V and 5 bases from J, with 8 bases in between.

This clonotype appeared a few times. The chain recombines TRBV4-2 with TRBJ2-2; D possibly corresponds to TRBD2 (6 bases). Deletions cut 5 bases from V and 3 bases from J, with 13 bases between. This CDR3 has 15 residues. The germline V gene encodes CDR1 LGHNA and CDR2 YNFKEQ. The CDR3 DNA sequence: TGTGCCAGCAGCACAAGCACGGGGGACACCGGGGAGCTGTTTTTT. This encodes CASSTSTGDTGELFF.

This clonotype was observed a handful of times. CDR3 in amino acids: CASSLVAYAEAFF. The CDR3 nucleotides are TGTGCCAGCAGCTTAGTCGCTTACGCTGAAGCTTTCTTT. The chain uses TRBV7-3 and TRBJ1-1, with D uncertain. From germline, CDR1 is SGHTA and CDR2 FQGTGA. Deletions cut 2 bases from V and 6 bases from J, with 10 bases between. The CDR3 spans 13 residues.

This clonotype was seen many times. The chain carries TRBV12-3 or TRBV12-4 and TRBJ1-5; tentatively, D is TRBD1 (5 bases). With 0 bases removed from V and 0 bases from J, the gap between germline ends came to 9 bases. The CDR3 extends over 16 amino acids. Here the CDR3 DNA reads TGTGCCAGCAGTTTAGCGGGGCCAGATAGCAATCAGCCCCAGCATTTT. Residues: CASSLAGPDSNQPQHF.

The chain recombines TRBV30 with TRBJ2-7; D ambiguous. Germline V gene lookup returns CDR1 GTSNPN and CDR2 SVGIG (reference sequence). V shed 1 base and J shed 2 bases, with 3 bases lying between them. The CDR3 sequence is 11 residues long. The chain's CDR3 is CAWSDTYEQYF. For the CDR3, the DNA is TGTGCCTGGAGTGACACCTACGAGCAGTACTTC.

This clonotype has at least ten counts. The chain carries TRBV12-3 or TRBV12-4 and TRBJ1-1; TRBD1 is a possible D gene (6 bases). The CDR3 loop spans 14 amino acids. Trimming removed 5 bases at V and 1 base at J, with 11 bases between. The CDR3 DNA reads as TGTGCCAGCAGTCCTCTCAGGGGGAACACTGAAGCTTTCTTT. It translates to CASSPLRGNTEAFF.

This clonotype showed up just a few times. In nucleotides, the CDR3 is TGTGCCAGCAGCTTAGTGGCGGGACGGACGGCCTATGGCTACACCTTC. Translating gives CASSLVAGRTAYGYTF. This chain connects TRBV7-9 to TRBJ1-2; maybe TRBD1 (5 bases). Looked up from germline, CDR1 is SEHNR and CDR2 is FQNEAQ (reference sequence). This CDR3 is built from 16 residues. Trimming shortened V by 1 base and J by 4 bases, and 16 bases separated the two germline ends.

Ten or more counts support this clonotype. The chain recombines TRBV6-2 or TRBV6-3 with TRBJ2-2; D is perhaps TRBD1 (6 bases). CDR3 length equals 16 residues. CDR1 MNHEY and CDR2 SVGEGT come from the germline V gene. Trimming left V 2 bases short and J 0 bases short, with 10 bases between. The CDR3 coding sequence is TGTGCCAGCAGTTACCTAGGGGGAGCGAACACCGGGGAGCTGTTTTTT. Encoded protein: CASSYLGGANTGELFF.

This clonotype showed up many times. This chain connects TRBV10-3 to TRBJ2-5, with D perhaps matching TRBD1 (6 bases). Trimming removed 6 bases from V and 2 bases from J, with 7 bases in between. The CDR3 length is 12 residues. Looked up from germline, CDR1 is ENHRY and CDR2 is SYGVKD. CDR3 region: CAIRDSQETQYF. The CDR3 nucleotides are TGTGCCATCAGGGACAGTCAAGAGACCCAGTACTTC.

V usage is TRBV20-1 and J usage is TRBJ2-1; 7 bases fit TRBD2. The CDR3 sequence is 15 residues long. Trimming took 1 base from V and 3 from J; bases not matched to a gene: 6. Germline CDR1 reads DFQATT; CDR2 reads SNEGSKA (reference sequence). CDR3 loop: CSARGAGLNYNEQFF. The CDR3 region has the DNA TGCAGTGCTAGAGGGGCGGGACTAAACTACAATGAGCAGTTCTTC.

V and J are TRBV11-2 and TRBJ2-5, with 7 bases matching TRBD1. The CDR3 extends over 21 amino acids. Germline assignment: CDR1 SGHAT and CDR2 FQNNGV. V shed 0 bases and J 2 bases; nucleotides not matched to a gene: 21. CDR3: CASSLDHQYLKRDRKQETQYF. The DNA for the CDR3 is TGTGCCAGCAGCTTAGATCACCAATACTTAAAACGGGACAGAAAACAAGAGACCCAGTACTTC.

This clonotype has at least ten counts. The V gene is TRBV4-3, the J gene TRBJ2-1, with D hard to call. This CDR3 is built from 14 residues. V gave up 1 base and J gave up 6 bases, with 10 bases separating them. Germline-derived CDR1 and CDR2 are LGHNA and YSLEER. The CDR3 reads CASSQVGRFNEQFF. The CDR3 DNA follows: TGCGCCAGCAGCCAAGTTGGGCGTTTCAATGAGCAGTTCTTC.